This T cell receptor (beta chain) was sequenced for a study of cytomegalovirus exposure and HLA in healthy donors. Points from the study as a whole: A list of more than 150 TCR beta chains associated with cytomegalovirus was given.

On this clone itself: What it binds is not known.

Germline values: CDR1 MDHEN, CDR2 SYDVKM. The CDR3 covers 14 residues. The V gene lost 6 bases and the J gene lost 1 base, with 11 bases spanning the gap. PCR primers comprised 60 Vbeta and 13 Jbeta primers. Using immunoSEQ multiplex PCR, the repertoire was profiled, and TCRdb retains in-frame clones only, with some absent. The sample holds approximately 120,000 clones; 75% to 85% are singletons and the top ten take around 8.9%. This rearrangement joins TRBV28 to TRBJ2-3; no reliable D call. The TCR originated in a man in his thirties or forties in good health and CMV-seropositive. The specimen was PBMCs. CDR3 protein: CASRERGGTDTQYF. In DNA, the CDR3 is TGTGCCAGCAGAGAGAGAGGTGGCACAGATACGCAGTATTTT.